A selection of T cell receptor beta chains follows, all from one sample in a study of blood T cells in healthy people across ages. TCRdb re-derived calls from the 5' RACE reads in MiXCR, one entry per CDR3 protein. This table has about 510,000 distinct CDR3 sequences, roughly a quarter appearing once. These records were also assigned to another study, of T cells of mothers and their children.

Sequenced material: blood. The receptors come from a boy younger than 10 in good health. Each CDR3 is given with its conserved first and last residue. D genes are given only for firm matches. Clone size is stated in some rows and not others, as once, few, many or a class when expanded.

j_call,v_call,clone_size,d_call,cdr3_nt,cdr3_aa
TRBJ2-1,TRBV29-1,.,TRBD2,TGCAGCGTTGAGGCTAGCGGGGGCTATGAGCAGTTCTTC,CSVEASGGYEQFF
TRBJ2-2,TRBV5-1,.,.,TGCGCCAGCAGCCGGCCGGACGTGAGGTCGACCGGGGAGCTGTTTTTT,CASSRPDVRSTGELFF
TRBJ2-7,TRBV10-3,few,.,TGTGCCATCAGTGACGACAGCTCCTACGAGCAGTACTTC,CAISDDSSYEQYF
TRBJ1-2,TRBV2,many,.,TGTGCCAGCAGTGACTACTCTAACTATGGCTACACCTTC,CASSDYSNYGYTF
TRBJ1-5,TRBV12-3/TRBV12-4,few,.,TGTGCCAGCAGTCAAGGGGATAATAGCAATCAGCCCCAGCATTTT,CASSQGDNSNQPQHF
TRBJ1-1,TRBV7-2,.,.,TGTGCCAGCAGCTCAGCCGGGGTAGTGAACACTGAAGCTTTCTTT,CASSSAGVVNTEAFF
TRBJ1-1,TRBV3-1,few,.,TGTGCCAGCAGCCAAGCCCGGACGACTGAAGCTTTCTTT,CASSQARTTEAFF
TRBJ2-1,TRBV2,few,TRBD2,TGTGCCAGCAGTGTATCCAGCGGGGCCCGCTTC,CASSVSSGARF
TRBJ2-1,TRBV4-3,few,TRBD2,TGCGCCAGCAGCCAAGATGTGTCCGGGACTAGCGGGAGGGGGAACAATGAGCAGTTCTTC,CASSQDVSGTSGRGNNEQFF
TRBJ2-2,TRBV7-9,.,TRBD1,TGTGCCAGCAGCTCGACAGGGGTTCCGAACACCGGGGAGCTGTTTTTT,CASSSTGVPNTGELFF
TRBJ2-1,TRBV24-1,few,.,TGTGCCACCAGTGACCCGACAGGCAATGAGCAGTTCTTC,CATSDPTGNEQFF
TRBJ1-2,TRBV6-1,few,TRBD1,TGTGCCAGCAGTCCCCCGACCCCCGGGACAGGAGGGGGGTTGACCTACACCTTC,CASSPPTPGTGGGLTYTF
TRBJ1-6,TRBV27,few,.,TGTGCCAGCAGTTTACGGAGATCACCCCTCCACTTT,CASSLRRSPLHF
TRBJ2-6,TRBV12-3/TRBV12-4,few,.,TGTGCCAGCAGCGAGCCCCCGGGACTCCGCTCTGGGGCCGACGTCCTGACTTTC,CASSEPPGLRSGADVLTF
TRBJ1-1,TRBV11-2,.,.,TGTGCCAGCAGCTTTGGTTTACCTACCAACACTGAAGCTTTCTTT,CASSFGLPTNTEAFF
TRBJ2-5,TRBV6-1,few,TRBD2,TGTGCCAGCAGCGGACTAGCGGGGGAGCCCCAAGAGACCCAGTACTTC,CASSGLAGEPQETQYF
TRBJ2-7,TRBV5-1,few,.,TGCGCCAGCGGGCAGGGCTACGAGCAGTACTTC,CASGQGYEQYF
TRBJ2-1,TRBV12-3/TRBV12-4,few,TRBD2,TGTGCCAGCACCTGGGGGAGGGCCACCTACAATGAGCAGTTCTTC,CASTWGRATYNEQFF
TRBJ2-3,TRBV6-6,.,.,TGTGCCAGCAGTTACCGCGCGCCAAGCACAGATACGCAGTATTTT,CASSYRAPSTDTQYF
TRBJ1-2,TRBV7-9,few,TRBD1,TGTGCCAGCAGCTCCGGGACAGGGCGGGCCTATGGCTACACCTTC,CASSSGTGRAYGYTF
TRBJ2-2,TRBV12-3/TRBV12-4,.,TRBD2,TGTGCCAGCAGTTTAGTTAGCGGGGGGGCTATCGGGGAGCTGTTTTTT,CASSLVSGGAIGELFF
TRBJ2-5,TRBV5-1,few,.,TGCGCCAGCAGCTTAATCGGGAGTGGCGAAGAGACCCAGTACTTC,CASSLIGSGEETQYF
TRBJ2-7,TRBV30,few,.,TGTGCCTGGAGTGTACAGGGTTCCGAGCAGTACTTC,CAWSVQGSEQYF
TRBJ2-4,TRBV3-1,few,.,TGTGCCAGCAGCCAAGTTCTAACGAGCATTCAGTACTTC,CASSQVLTSIQYF
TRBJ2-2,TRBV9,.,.,TGTGCCAGCAGCGTAGCCCAGCGGTCGAACACCGGGGAGCTGTTTTTT,CASSVAQRSNTGELFF
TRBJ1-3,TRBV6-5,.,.,TGTGCCAGTAGTAGAGACAGAATCTCTGGAAACACCATATATTTT,CASSRDRISGNTIYF
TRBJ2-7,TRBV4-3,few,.,TGCGCCAGCAGCCAAGGACTCTTATCCTACGAGCAGTACTTC,CASSQGLLSYEQYF
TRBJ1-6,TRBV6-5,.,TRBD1,TGTGCCAGCAGTTACTCGACAGGGGTAGAGAATTCACCCCTCCACTTT,CASSYSTGVENSPLHF
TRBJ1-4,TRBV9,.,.,TGTGCCAGCAGCCCCGGACAGTCAGCAACTAATGAAAAACTGTTTTTT,CASSPGQSATNEKLFF
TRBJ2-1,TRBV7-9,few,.,TGTGCCAGCAGCATCCCCCCCGAGGGCTCTAATGAGCAGTTCTTC,CASSIPPEGSNEQFF
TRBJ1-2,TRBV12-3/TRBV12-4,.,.,TGTGCCAGCAGTCTCCGGACGGAGGGTGGCTACACCTTC,CASSLRTEGGYTF
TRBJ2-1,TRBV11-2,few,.,TGTGCCAGCAGCTTACCTAGAGACGAGCAGTTCTTC,CASSLPRDEQFF
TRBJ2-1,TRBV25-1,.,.,TGTGCCAGCAGTGAATCAGGTAGGGGACGAAACAATGAGCAGTTCTTC,CASSESGRGRNNEQFF
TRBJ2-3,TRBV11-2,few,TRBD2,TGTGCCAGCAGCTTAGTGCGGGGGGGCGTCGGCACAGATACGCAGTATTTT,CASSLVRGGVGTDTQYF
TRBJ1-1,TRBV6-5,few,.,TGTGCCAGCAGTTACTCGATAGTGATGGGCACTGAAGCTTTCTTT,CASSYSIVMGTEAFF
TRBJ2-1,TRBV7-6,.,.,TGTGCCAGCAGCTCCCGTTACGGGACTTATCCTTACAATGAGCAGTTCTTC,CASSSRYGTYPYNEQFF
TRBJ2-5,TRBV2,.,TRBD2,TGTGCCAGCAGGGAGGCCGGGACTAGCCGAGAGACCCAGTACTTC,CASREAGTSRETQYF
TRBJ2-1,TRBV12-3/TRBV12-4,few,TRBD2,TGTGCCAGCAGGTCCTCTAGCGGGACCTACAATGAGCAGTTCTTC,CASRSSSGTYNEQFF
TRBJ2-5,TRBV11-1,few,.,TGTGCCAGCAGCCCCCTGACTTCCTTGGAGACCCAGTACTTC,CASSPLTSLETQYF
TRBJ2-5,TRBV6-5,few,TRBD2,TGTGCCAGCAGTTACCGGCGGGAGGGCCTTCGGGAGACCCAGTACTTC,CASSYRREGLRETQYF
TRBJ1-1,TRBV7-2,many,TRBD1,TGTGCCAGCAGACCAGGGGGGAACACTGAAGCTTTCTTT,CASRPGGNTEAFF
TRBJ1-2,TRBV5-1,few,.,TGCGCCAGCAGCTGGGGGGACGGACCCCATGGCTACACCTTC,CASSWGDGPHGYTF
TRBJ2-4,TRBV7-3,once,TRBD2,TGTGCCAGCAGCTTACTCGGGAGGGAGGACATTCAGTACTTC,CASSLLGREDIQYF
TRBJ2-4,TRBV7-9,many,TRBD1,TGTGCCAGCAGCGCAGTAACCGGGACAGAGAGGATTCAGTACTTC,CASSAVTGTERIQYF
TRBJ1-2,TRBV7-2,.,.,TGTGCCAGCAGCTTATATAAAGCGGATGGCTACACCTTC,CASSLYKADGYTF
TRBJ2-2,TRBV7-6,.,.,TGTGCCAGCACCTTAGTGGCGTCTCAGCTGTTTTTT,CASTLVASQLFF
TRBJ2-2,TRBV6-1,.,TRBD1,TGTGCCAGCGTGGGGTCGGGACAGGGGAGGACCGGGGAGCTGTTTTTT,CASVGSGQGRTGELFF
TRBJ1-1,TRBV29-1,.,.,TGCAGCGTAGAATACAGGGCCCAGAACACTGAAGCTTTCTTT,CSVEYRAQNTEAFF
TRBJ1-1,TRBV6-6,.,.,TGTGCCAGCAGTTACGGAGGAGGGGGAACTGAAGCTTTCTTT,CASSYGGGGTEAFF